The rows below give T cell receptor beta chains drawn from one sample of a study of blood T cell repertoires in COVID-19. TCRdb's copy holds only in-frame clones and misses some; the assay was immunoSEQ multiplex PCR. The sample contains 300,000 to 350,000 clones, 90% of which appear only once. Sequenced material: peripheral blood. These TCRs come from a woman younger than 45 with COVID-19, enrolled during active disease. CDR3s include the opening cysteine and the closing phenylalanine or tryptophan. The order of the fields is clone size, J gene, D gene, V gene, CDR3 DNA, CDR3 protein. The D gene is left open where the match is weak. For some rows the clone size is stated as once, few or many, or as a class when expanded; others skip it.

.	TRBJ2-1	TRBD2	TRBV5-1	TGCGCCAGCAGCCCGGGGGGGAGCGGGGGTTACAATGAGCAGTTCTTC	CASSPGGSGGYNEQFF
once	TRBJ1-1	TRBD1	TRBV23-1	TGCGCCAGCAGTCAATCAGCGGACCCCGGGACAGTGACTTTTGAAGCTTTCTTT	CASSQSADPGTVTFEAFF
once	TRBJ2-1	.	TRBV24-1	TGTGCCACCAGTGATTTGCAAAGGGGTGGTCAGTTCTTC	CATSDLQRGGQFF
.	TRBJ2-5	TRBD2	TRBV5-1	TGCGCCAGCAGCTATATTAGTGGGACTAGCGGCCAAGAGACCCAGTACTTC	CASSYISGTSGQETQYF
once	TRBJ2-7	.	TRBV10-1	TGCGCCAGCAGTGAAGGATGGGCGGACAGCTCCTACGAGCAGTACTTC	CASSEGWADSSYEQYF
.	TRBJ2-3	TRBD2	TRBV9	TGTGCCAGCAGCGTAGGAGTAGCGGGAGCAGATACGCAGTATTTT	CASSVGVAGADTQYF
.	TRBJ1-2	.	TRBV6-5	TGTGCCAGCAGCGTACTAGTAGGCGCTTCTGGTGGCTACACCTTC	CASSVLVGASGGYTF
.	TRBJ2-1	.	TRBV4-2	TGTGCCAGCAGCCAAGATGTCTGGAGGGTTAGAGACAATGAGCAGTTCTTC	CASSQDVWRVRDNEQFF
.	TRBJ1-2	TRBD1	TRBV24-1	TGTGCCACCGGGGACAGGGGTAGTGGCTACACCTTC	CATGDRGSGYTF
.	TRBJ2-1	TRBD1	TRBV5-4	TGTGCCAGCAGCCGGACAGGGCAAAATGAGCAGTTCTTC	CASSRTGQNEQFF
.	TRBJ1-5	.	TRBV30	TGTGCCTGGAGTGGACAGGATCAGCCCCAGCATTTT	CAWSGQDQPQHF
.	TRBJ2-3	TRBD2	TRBV28	TGTGCCAGCAGTTTACTAGCGGGAGGACCAGATACGCAGTATTTT	CASSLLAGGPDTQYF
few	TRBJ2-7	TRBD1	TRBV6-5	TGTGCCAGCAGTTACGGACAGGGTTACTACGAGCAGTACTTC	CASSYGQGYYEQYF
.	TRBJ1-4	TRBD1	TRBV5-4	TGTGCCAGCAGCTTTGGACGGGACAGTGTGGAAAAACTGTTTTTT	CASSFGRDSVEKLFF
.	TRBJ1-3	TRBD1	TRBV9	TGTGCCAGCAGCGTATCCAGGGGGCGCGGGGACACCATATATTTT	CASSVSRGRGDTIYF
.	TRBJ2-7	TRBD1	TRBV5-1	TGCGCCAGCAGCATAGACCCGTCCGACAGGGTCTACGAGCAGTACTTC	CASSIDPSDRVYEQYF
.	TRBJ1-1	.	TRBV5-4	TGTGCCAGCAGCCCTAGGACGGGGATAGACACTGAAGCTTTCTTT	CASSPRTGIDTEAFF
.	TRBJ2-1	TRBD2	TRBV5-1	TGCGCCAGCAGCAGAGGACTAGCGGGAACAAATGAGCAGTTCTTC	CASSRGLAGTNEQFF
few	TRBJ2-7	.	TRBV3-1/TRBV3-2	TGTGCCAGCAGCCATTCTCAGGGTGTGTCCGAGCAGTACTTC	CASSHSQGVSEQYF
.	TRBJ2-2	.	TRBV12-5	TGTGCTAGTGGTTTGGCCCAGGGGGGCACCGGGGAGCTGTTTTTT	CASGLAQGGTGELFF
.	TRBJ1-5	.	TRBV1	TGCACCAGCAGCCAAGAGGGGACAGGGGGCGAGCCCCAGCATTTT	CTSSQEGTGGEPQHF
.	TRBJ2-1	.	TRBV9	TGTGCCAGCAGCGTCAATGGGGGGATTCACAATGAGCAGTTCTTC	CASSVNGGIHNEQFF
.	TRBJ2-3	TRBD1	TRBV27	TGTGCCAGCAGTTTCATAGGACAGGGTCTGACAGATACGCAGTATTTT	CASSFIGQGLTDTQYF
.	TRBJ1-2	.	TRBV5-1	TGCGCCAGCAATCCTGAATCAGGGGTTTTGGTTGGCTACACCTTC	CASNPESGVLVGYTF
.	TRBJ1-6	.	TRBV11-3	TGTGCCAGCAGCCTAGACAGTCACGCTAATTCACCCCTCCACTTT	CASSLDSHANSPLHF
once	TRBJ1-4	.	TRBV4-1	TGCGCCAGCAGCGATTACCGGGACGGGGGTGAAAAACTGTTTTTT	CASSDYRDGGEKLFF
once	TRBJ2-7	TRBD2	TRBV6-5	TGTGCCAGCAGCTCCGGGACTAGCGGCTACGAGCAGTACTTC	CASSSGTSGYEQYF
.	TRBJ2-1	TRBD1	TRBV7-9	TGTGCCAGCAGCTTAGTCCTGGGACAGGGACGAACCTACAATGAGCAGTTCTTC	CASSLVLGQGRTYNEQFF
.	TRBJ2-7	TRBD2	TRBV6-4	TGTGCCAGCAGTGAAGGGACTAGCGGGCATCCCCCGGTCGACGAGCAGTACTTC	CASSEGTSGHPPVDEQYF
once	TRBJ2-3	.	TRBV5-1	TGCGCCAGCAGCTTGGCCGAGATGGCAGATACGCAGTATTTT	CASSLAEMADTQYF